Given below is one T cell receptor beta chain in context. Before being deemed recovered, Cohort 3 donors had two negative PCRs, clearance, or symptom resolution. This sample was included in a study of blood T cell repertoires in COVID-19. Study at large: PBMCs, B-cell-depleted T cells, or T cells provided the cDNA or gDNA that made up the material.

Sequenced by immunoSEQ multiplex PCR; TCRdb stores in-frame clones only, minus some. The table has 110,000 to 150,000 clones, around 80% seen once. The germline V gene has CDR1 ENHRY and CDR2 SYGVKD. Trimming cost V 3 bases and J 0 bases, with 10 bases left between them. This CDR3 contains 15 residues. Input material: PBMCs or T cells enriched from blood (not recorded which). This TCR was sampled from a woman between 50 and 59 years old who had recovered from COVID-19. The V call is TRBV10-3, the J call TRBJ2-3, with D perhaps matching TRBD2 (6 bases). The CDR3 loop is CAISDTGDSTDTQYF. CDR3 coding DNA: TGTGCCATCAGTGATACGGGGGATAGCACAGATACGCAGTATTTT.